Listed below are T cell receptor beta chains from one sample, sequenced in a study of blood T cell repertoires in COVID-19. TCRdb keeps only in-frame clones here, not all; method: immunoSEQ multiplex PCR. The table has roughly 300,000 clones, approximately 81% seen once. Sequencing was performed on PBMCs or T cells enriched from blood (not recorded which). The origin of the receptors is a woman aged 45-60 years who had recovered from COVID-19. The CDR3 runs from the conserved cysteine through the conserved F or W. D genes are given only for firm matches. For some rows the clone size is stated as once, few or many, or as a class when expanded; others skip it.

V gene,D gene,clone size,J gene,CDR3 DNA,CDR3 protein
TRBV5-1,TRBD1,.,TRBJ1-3,TGCGCCAGCAGCTTGACCGGACAGGGCAGTTTCTCCCGCTCTGGAAACACCATATATTTT,CASSLTGQGSFSRSGNTIYF
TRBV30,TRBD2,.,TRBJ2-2,TGTGCCTGGAGGGGGAGGGCCGGCACCGGGGAGCTGTTTTTT,CAWRGRAGTGELFF
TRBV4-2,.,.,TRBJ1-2,TGTGCCAGCAGCCAAGGACAGAGATATGGCTACACCTTC,CASSQGQRYGYTF
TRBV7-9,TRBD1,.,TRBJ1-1,TGTGCCAGCAGCCCGGACAGGGCTGAAGCTTTCTTT,CASSPDRAEAFF
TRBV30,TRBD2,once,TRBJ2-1,TGTGCCTGGAGTGCGGCGGGGGGATTCCTCGATGAGCAGTTCTTC,CAWSAAGGFLDEQFF
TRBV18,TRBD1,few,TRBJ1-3,TGTGCCAGCTCAGAGGACAGGAGCTCTGGAAACACCATATATTTT,CASSEDRSSGNTIYF
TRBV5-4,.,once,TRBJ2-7,TGTGCCAGCAGCTTGGCGGGGGGCGACGAGCAGTACTTC,CASSLAGGDEQYF
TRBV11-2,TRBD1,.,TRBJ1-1,TGTGCCAGCAGCTTACTGACAGGGTCGAACACTGAAGCTTTCTTT,CASSLLTGSNTEAFF
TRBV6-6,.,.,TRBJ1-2,TGTGCCAGCAGTTACGAGGGAGCAACACCCTATGGCTACACCTTC,CASSYEGATPYGYTF
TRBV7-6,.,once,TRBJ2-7,TGTGCCAGCAGCTTAGCCGCGATATACGAGCAGTACTTC,CASSLAAIYEQYF
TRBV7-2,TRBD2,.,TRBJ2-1,TGTGCCAGCAGCCGGCGGGGGAGCTCCTACAATGAGCAGTTCTTC,CASSRRGSSYNEQFF
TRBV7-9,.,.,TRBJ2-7,TGTGCCAGCAGCTTAGACGGCGAGCAGTACTTC,CASSLDGEQYF
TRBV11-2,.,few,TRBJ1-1,TGTGCCAGCAGCTTTATCAGGAACACTGAAGCTTTCTTT,CASSFIRNTEAFF
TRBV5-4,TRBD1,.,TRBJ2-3,TGTGCCAGCAGCGACGGACAGGGGGTTACAGATACGCAGTATTTT,CASSDGQGVTDTQYF
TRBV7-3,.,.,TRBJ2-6,TGTGCCAGCAGCGATTACAGGGCTGGGGCCAACGTCCTGACTTTC,CASSDYRAGANVLTF